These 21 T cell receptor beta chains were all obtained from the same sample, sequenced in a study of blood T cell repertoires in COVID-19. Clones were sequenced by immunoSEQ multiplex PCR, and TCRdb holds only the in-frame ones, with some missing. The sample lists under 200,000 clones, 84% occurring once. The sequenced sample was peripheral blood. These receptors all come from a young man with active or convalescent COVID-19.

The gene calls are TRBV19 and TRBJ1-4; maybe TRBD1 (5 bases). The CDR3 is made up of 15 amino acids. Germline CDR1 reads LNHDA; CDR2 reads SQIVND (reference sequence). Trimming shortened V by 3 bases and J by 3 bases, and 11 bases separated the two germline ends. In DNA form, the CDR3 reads TGTGCCAGTAGTATGGGGCATAGGGCTAATGAAAAACTGTTTTTT. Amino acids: CASSMGHRANEKLFF.

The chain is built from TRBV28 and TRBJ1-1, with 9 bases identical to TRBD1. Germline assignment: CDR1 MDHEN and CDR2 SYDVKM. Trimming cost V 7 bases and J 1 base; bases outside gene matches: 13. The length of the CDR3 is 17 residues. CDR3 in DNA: TGTGCCAGCATCCCCGAGGGACAGGGAGTGCGGAACACTGAAGCTTTCTTT. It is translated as CASIPEGQGVRNTEAFF.

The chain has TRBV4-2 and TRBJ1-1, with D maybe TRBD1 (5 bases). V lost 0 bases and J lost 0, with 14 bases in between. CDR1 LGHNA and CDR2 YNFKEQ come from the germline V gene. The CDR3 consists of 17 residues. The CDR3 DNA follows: TGTGCCAGCAGCCAAGATCGGGGGGATCGGCTGAACACTGAAGCTTTCTTT. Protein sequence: CASSQDRGDRLNTEAFF.

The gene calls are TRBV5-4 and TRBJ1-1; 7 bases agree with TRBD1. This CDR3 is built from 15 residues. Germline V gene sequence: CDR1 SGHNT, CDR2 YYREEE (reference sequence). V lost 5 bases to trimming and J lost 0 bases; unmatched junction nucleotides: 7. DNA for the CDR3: TGTGCCAGCAGGACAGGGCGCGGCATGAACACTGAAGCTTTCTTT. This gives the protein CASRTGRGMNTEAFF.

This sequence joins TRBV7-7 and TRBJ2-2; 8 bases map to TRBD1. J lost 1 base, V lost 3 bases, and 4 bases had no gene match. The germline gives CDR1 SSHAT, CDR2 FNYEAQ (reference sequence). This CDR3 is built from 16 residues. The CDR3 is CASSFGTGQNTGELFF. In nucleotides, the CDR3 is TGTGCCAGCAGCTTTGGGACAGGTCAGAACACCGGGGAGCTGTTTTTT. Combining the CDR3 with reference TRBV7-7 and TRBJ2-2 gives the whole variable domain GAGVSQSPRYKVTKRGQDVTLRCDPISSHATLYWYQQALGQGPEFLTYFNYEAQPDKSGLPSDRFSAERPEGSISTLTIQRTEQRDSAMYRCASSFGTGQNTGELFFGEGSRLTVL.

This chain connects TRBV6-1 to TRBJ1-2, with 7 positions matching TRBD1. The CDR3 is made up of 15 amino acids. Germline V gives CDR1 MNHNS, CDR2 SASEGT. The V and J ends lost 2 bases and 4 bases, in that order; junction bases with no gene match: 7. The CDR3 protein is CASSEPRQGFYGYTF. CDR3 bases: TGTGCCAGCAGTGAACCACGACAGGGATTCTATGGCTACACCTTC.

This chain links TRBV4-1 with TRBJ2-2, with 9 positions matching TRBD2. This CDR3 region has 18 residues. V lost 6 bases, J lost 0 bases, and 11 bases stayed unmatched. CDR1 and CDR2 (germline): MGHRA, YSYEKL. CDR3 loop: CASSRASGALANTGELFF. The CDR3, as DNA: TGCGCCAGCAGTCGGGCTAGCGGGGCACTCGCGAACACCGGGGAGCTGTTTTTT.

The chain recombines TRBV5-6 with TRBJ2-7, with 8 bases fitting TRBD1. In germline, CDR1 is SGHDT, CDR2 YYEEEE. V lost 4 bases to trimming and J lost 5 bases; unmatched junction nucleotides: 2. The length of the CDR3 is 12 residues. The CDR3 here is CASSPTGDEQYF. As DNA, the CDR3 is TGTGCCAGCAGCCCGACAGGGGACGAGCAGTACTTC.

The CDR3 DNA is TGTGCCAGCAGTCCCACAGGGCTTTCTAAGGATGAGCAGTTCTTC. This encodes CASSPTGLSKDEQFF. The rearrangement uses TRBV6-5 and TRBJ2-1; a possible D gene is TRBD1 (6 bases). Germline V gene data show CDR1 as MNHEY and CDR2 as SVGAGI. The CDR3 runs 15 residues. Trimming removed 5 bases from V and 8 bases from J, with 19 bases in between.

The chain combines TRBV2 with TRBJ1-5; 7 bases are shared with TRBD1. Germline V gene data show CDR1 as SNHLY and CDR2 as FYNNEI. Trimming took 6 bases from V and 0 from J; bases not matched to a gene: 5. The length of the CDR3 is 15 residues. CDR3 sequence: CASSGQASSNQPQHF. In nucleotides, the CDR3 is TGTGCCAGCAGCGGACAGGCCAGTAGCAATCAGCCCCAGCATTTT.

CDR3: CASSQAGDTIYF. In DNA, the CDR3 is TGTGCCAGCAGCCAAGCCGGTGACACCATATATTTT. The V call is TRBV4-2, the J call TRBJ1-3; D ambiguous. The CDR3 extends over 12 amino acids. Trimming removed 1 base at V and 8 bases at J, with 6 bases between. Per germline, CDR1 LGHNA and CDR2 YNFKEQ.

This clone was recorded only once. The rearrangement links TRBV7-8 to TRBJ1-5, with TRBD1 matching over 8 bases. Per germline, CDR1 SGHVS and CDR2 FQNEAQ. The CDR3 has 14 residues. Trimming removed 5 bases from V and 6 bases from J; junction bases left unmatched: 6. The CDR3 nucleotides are TGTGCCAGCAGCACTAGGACAGGGTTTCAGCCCCAGCATTTT. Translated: CASSTRTGFQPQHF.

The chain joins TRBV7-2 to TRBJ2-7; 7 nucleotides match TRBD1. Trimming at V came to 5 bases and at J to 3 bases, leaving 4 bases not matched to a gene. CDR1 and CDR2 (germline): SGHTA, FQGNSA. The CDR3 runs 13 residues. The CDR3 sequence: CASSADRDYEQYF. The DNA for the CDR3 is TGTGCCAGCAGCGCCGACAGGGACTACGAGCAGTACTTC.

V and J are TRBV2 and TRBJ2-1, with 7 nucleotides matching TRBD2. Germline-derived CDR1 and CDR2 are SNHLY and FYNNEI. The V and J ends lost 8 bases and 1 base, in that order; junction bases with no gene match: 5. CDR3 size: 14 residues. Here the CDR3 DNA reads TGTGCCAGCTCGCGGGAGAGGTCCTACAATGAGCAGTTCTTC. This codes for CASSRERSYNEQFF.

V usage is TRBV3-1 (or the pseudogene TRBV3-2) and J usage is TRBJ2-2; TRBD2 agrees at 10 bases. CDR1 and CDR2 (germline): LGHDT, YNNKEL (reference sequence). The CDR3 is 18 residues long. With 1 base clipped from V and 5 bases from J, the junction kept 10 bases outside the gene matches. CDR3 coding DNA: TGTGCCAGCAGCCAAGCAATCGGGCTAGCGGGGGATACCGGGGAGCTGTTTTTT. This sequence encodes CASSQAIGLAGDTGELFF.

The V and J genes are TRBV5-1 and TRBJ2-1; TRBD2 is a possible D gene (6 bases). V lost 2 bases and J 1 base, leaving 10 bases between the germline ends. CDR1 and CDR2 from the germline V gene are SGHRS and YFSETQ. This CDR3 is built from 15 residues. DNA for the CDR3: TGCGCCAGCAGCTTAAGCGGGTATTCCTACAATGAGCAGTTCTTC. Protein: CASSLSGYSYNEQFF.

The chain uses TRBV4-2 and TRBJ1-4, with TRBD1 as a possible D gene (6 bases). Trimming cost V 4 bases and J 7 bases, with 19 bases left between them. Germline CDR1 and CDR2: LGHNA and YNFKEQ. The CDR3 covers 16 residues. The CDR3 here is CASSRRAGTPTEKLFF. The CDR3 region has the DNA TGTGCCAGCAGCCGAAGAGCCGGGACACCTACTGAAAAACTGTTTTTT.

The CDR3 region is CASRSGRRGGNSPLHF. The CDR3 nucleotides read TGTGCCAGTAGATCGGGTAGGCGAGGAGGTAATTCACCCCTCCACTTT. The chain uses TRBV19 and TRBJ1-6; D gene uncertain. This CDR3 is 16 amino acids long. Trimming pared 6 bases from V and 6 bases from J, leaving 18 bases between. Germline V gene data show CDR1 as LNHDA and CDR2 as SQIVND (reference sequence).

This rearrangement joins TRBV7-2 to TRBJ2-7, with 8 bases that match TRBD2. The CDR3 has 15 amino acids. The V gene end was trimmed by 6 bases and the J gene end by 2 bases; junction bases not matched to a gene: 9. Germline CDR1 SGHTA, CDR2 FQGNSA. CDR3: CASRPEVAGTYEQYF. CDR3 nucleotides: TGTGCCAGCAGACCCGAGGTAGCGGGGACCTACGAGCAGTACTTC.

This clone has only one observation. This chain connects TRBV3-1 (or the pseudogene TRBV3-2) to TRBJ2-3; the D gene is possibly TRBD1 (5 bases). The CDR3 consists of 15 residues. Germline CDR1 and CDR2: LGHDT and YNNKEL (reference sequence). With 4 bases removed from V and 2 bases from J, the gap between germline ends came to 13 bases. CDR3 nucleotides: TGTGCCAGCAGCCCCCCGAGACAGCACACAGATACGCAGTATTTT. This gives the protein CASSPPRQHTDTQYF.

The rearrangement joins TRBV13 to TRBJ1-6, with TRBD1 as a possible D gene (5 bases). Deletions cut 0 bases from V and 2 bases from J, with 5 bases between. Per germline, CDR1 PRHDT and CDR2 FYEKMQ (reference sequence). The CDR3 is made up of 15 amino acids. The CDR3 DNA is TGTGCCAGCAGCTTAGGACAGGCCTATAATTCACCCCTCCACTTT. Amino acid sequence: CASSLGQAYNSPLHF.